A selection of T cell receptor beta chains follows, all from one sample in a study of OX40 agonist ivuxolimab in advanced cancers. Only in-frame clones appear in the TCRdb table, and some are missing; sequencing was by immunoSEQ multiplex PCR. The repertoire holds about 91,000 clones, 85% seen once, with approximately 0.22% in the top ten. The starting material was CD4+ or CD8+ T cells sorted from blood, obtained in a trial of the OX40 agonist ivuxolimab. The origin of the receptors is an adult with an advanced solid tumor such as melanoma, head and neck, liver or kidney cancer. Both conserved end residues are part of each CDR3. A D gene is named only where the DNA matches it firmly. Only part of the rows carry a size: once, few, many, or a class if the clone is expanded.

v_call,clone_size,j_call,d_call,cdr3_aa,cdr3_nt
TRBV2,-,TRBJ2-2,TRBD1,CASRGQGRNTGELFF,TGTGCCAGCAGGGGACAGGGGAGGAACACCGGGGAGCTGTTTTTT
TRBV15,once,TRBJ2-5,TRBD2,CATRAGDSGETQYF,TGTGCGACGCGAGCGGGAGATTCTGGAGAGACCCAGTACTTC
TRBV4-1,-,TRBJ1-3,-,CASSQPGRTGNTIYF,TGCGCCAGCAGCCAGCCGGGACGGACGGGAAACACCATATATTTT
TRBV5-1,-,TRBJ2-2,TRBD2,CASSLVPSGSPNTGELFF,TGCGCCAGCAGCTTGGTCCCTAGCGGGAGTCCCAACACCGGGGAGCTGTTTTTT
TRBV28,-,TRBJ1-4,-,CASSFSGEGEKLFF,TGTGCCAGCAGTTTTTCAGGGGAGGGTGAAAAACTGTTTTTT
TRBV28,-,TRBJ1-2,-,CASSGTAYGYTF,TGTGCCAGCAGTGGAACAGCCTATGGCTACACCTTC
TRBV18,-,TRBJ2-6,-,CASSPTVSGANVLTF,TGTGCCAGCTCACCCACAGTATCTGGGGCCAACGTCCTGACTTTC
TRBV9,-,TRBJ2-7,-,CASSGPSGSSYEQYF,TGTGCCAGCAGCGGGCCTTCGGGGAGCTCCTACGAGCAGTACTTC
TRBV27,-,TRBJ1-4,-,CATSSRSYPNEKLFF,TGTGCCACCAGCTCTCGGAGTTATCCCAATGAAAAACTGTTTTTT
TRBV10-3,-,TRBJ2-5,-,CAISGRGRGVETQYF,TGTGCCATCAGTGGAAGGGGCAGGGGGGTAGAGACCCAGTACTTC
TRBV6-1,-,TRBJ2-5,TRBD2,CASSFGLAGVVLQYF,TGTGCCAGCAGTTTCGGACTAGCGGGAGTGGTACTCCAGTACTTC
TRBV5-1,once,TRBJ1-2,TRBD1,CASSVGTGSYGYTF,TGCGCCAGCAGCGTGGGGACAGGGTCGTATGGCTACACCTTC
TRBV5-4,-,TRBJ2-1,TRBD2,CASSLGTSRNNEQFF,TGTGCCAGCAGCTTGGGGACTAGCCGAAACAATGAGCAGTTCTTC
TRBV2,few,TRBJ1-1,-,CASNQDSNTEAFF,TGTGCCAGCAACCAGGATTCGAACACTGAAGCTTTCTTT
TRBV7-8,-,TRBJ1-2,TRBD1,CASSVGQGNYGYTF,TGTGCCAGCAGCGTCGGACAGGGGAACTATGGCTACACCTTC
TRBV11-3,once,TRBJ1-3,-,CASSKRGDAGNTIYF,TGTGCCAGCAGCAAACGGGGGGACGCTGGAAACACCATATATTTT
TRBV10-1,-,TRBJ2-1,TRBD2,CASSELTAGGEQFF,TGCGCCAGCAGTGAGTTGACAGCGGGAGGTGAGCAGTTCTTC
TRBV23-1,-,TRBJ1-2,TRBD1,CATQTTLTGVNFSGYTF,TGCGCCACCCAAACGACACTGACAGGGGTAAACTTTAGTGGCTACACCTTC
TRBV19,-,TRBJ2-3,-,CASSRWGGTDTQYF,TGTGCCAGTAGTAGGTGGGGAGGCACAGATACGCAGTATTTT